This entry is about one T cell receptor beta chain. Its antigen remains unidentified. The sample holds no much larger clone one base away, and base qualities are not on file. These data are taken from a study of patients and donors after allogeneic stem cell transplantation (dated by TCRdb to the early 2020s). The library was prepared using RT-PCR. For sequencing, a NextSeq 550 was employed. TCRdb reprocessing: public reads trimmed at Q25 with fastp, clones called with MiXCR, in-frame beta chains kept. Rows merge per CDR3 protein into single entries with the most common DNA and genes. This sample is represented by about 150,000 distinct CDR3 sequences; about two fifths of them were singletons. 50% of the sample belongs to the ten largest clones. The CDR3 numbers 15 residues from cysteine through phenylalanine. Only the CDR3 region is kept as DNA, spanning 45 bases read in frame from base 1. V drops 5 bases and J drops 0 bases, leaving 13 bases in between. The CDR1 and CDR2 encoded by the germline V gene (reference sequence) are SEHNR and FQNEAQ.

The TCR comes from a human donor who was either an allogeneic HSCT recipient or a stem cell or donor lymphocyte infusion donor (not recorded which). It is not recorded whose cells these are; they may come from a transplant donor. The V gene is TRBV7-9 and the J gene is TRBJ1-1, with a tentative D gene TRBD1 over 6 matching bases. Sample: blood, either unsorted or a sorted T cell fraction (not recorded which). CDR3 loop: CASSPRTEMNTEAFF. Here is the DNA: TGTGCCAGCAGCCCCAGGACAGAGATGAACACTGAAGCTTTCTTT.